Below are 18 T cell receptor beta chains sequenced from a single sample in a study of graft-versus-host responses after intestinal transplantation (dated by TCRdb to the early 2020s). What the time point label conveys for this sample: cells obtained before transplantation from donor or recipient. Library method: the immunoSEQ multiplex PCR assay. TCRdb retrieved this table from immuneACCESS and kept in-frame rearrangements only. Not all clones are present; in checked studies, unresolved V genes account for under half, and no reason is known for the remainder. The sample table lists some 110,000 clones, 85% to 95% of them with a count of one. The top ten clones comprise under 1.5% of the sample. No antigen has been identified for these receptors. The sequenced sample was unstimulated CD8+ T cells sorted from spleen or lymph node cells, obtained before transplant. The source of these receptors is a human donor who was the organ donor for an intestinal transplant.

The chain is built from TRBV4-1 and TRBJ1-5; D ambiguous. The CDR3 consists of 14 residues. Germline V gene lookup returns CDR1 MGHRA and CDR2 YSYEKL. Trimming left V 6 bases short and J 1 base short, with 10 bases between. CDR3 region: CASSQFVSNQPQHF. The CDR3 DNA sequence: TGCGCCAGCAGTCAGTTTGTCAGCAATCAGCCCCAGCATTTT.

CDR3 residues: CASSDPTANEQFF. The CDR3 DNA is TGTGCCAGCAGCGACCCAACAGCAAATGAGCAGTTCTTC. The chain couples TRBV5-4 to TRBJ2-1; unclear D gene. This CDR3 comprises 13 residues. The ends were cut back, 4 bases at V and 7 bases at J, with 12 bases in the middle. Germline values: CDR1 SGHNT, CDR2 YYREEE (reference sequence).

This clone has only one observation. The chain combines TRBV6-1 with TRBJ2-7; unclear D gene. The germline CDR1 and CDR2 sequences are MNHNS and SASEGT. The CDR3 contains 15 residues. Trimming stripped 4 bases from V and 4 bases from J, with 17 bases between. CDR3 sequence: CASSVTGQSLYEQYF. CDR3 DNA: TGTGCCAGCAGTGTGACGGGCCAGTCCCTATACGAGCAGTACTTC.

The CDR3 region has the DNA TGTGCCAGCAGCCGACAGGGAAGGTGGACTGAAGCTTTCTTT. It codes for CASSRQGRWTEAFF. V and J are TRBV6-5 and TRBJ1-1, with 7 bases that match TRBD1. The germline V gene encodes CDR1 MNHEY and CDR2 SVGAGI. Trimming at V came to 6 bases and at J to 5 bases, leaving 9 bases not matched to a gene. CDR3 length: 14 residues.

V and J are TRBV29-1 and TRBJ2-2; the D gene is possibly TRBD1 (6 bases). The V end lost 7 bases, the J end lost 2 bases, and 14 bases lay between the germline ends. This CDR3 spans 14 amino acids. The germline V gene has CDR1 SQVTM and CDR2 ANQGSEA. The CDR3 coding sequence is TGCAGCGCCTGGACAGCTGATAACACCGGGGAGCTGTTTTTT. Its protein product is CSAWTADNTGELFF.

This sequence joins TRBV20-1 and TRBJ1-2; no clear D gene. Trimming stripped 7 bases from V and 7 bases from J, with 10 bases between. The germline V gene has CDR1 DFQATT and CDR2 SNEGSKA (reference sequence). The length of the CDR3 is 10 residues. The CDR3 here is CSGTNGGYTF. The DNA for the CDR3 is TGCAGTGGAACAAACGGTGGCTACACCTTC.

The rearrangement uses TRBV4-2 and TRBJ2-7; maybe TRBD1 (5 bases). V was shortened by 1 base and J by 4 bases, with 14 bases between the two germline ends. Germline V lookup: CDR1 LGHNA, CDR2 YNFKEQ. The CDR3 is made up of 15 amino acids. CDR3 nucleotides: TGTGCCAGCAGCCAAGCCCAGGGCCCGAGTTACGAGCAGTACTTC. Translating gives CASSQAQGPSYEQYF.

The rearrangement joins TRBV27 to TRBJ2-1, with TRBD2 identical over 15 bases. CDR1 is MNHEY, CDR2 SMNVEV, per germline (reference sequence). The J segment lost 7 bases and the V segment lost 2 bases, leaving 0 bases of the junction unmatched. This CDR3 region has 15 residues. The CDR3 sequence is CASSLGTSGRNEQFF. In DNA, the CDR3 is TGTGCCAGCAGTTTAGGGACTAGCGGGAGGAATGAGCAGTTCTTC.

This clone was observed once. The V and J genes are TRBV30 and TRBJ1-6, with 9 bases that match TRBD1. The V gene's germline CDR1 is GTSNPN and CDR2 SVGIG (reference sequence). The V and J ends lost 2 bases and 7 bases, in that order; junction bases with no gene match: 6. The CDR3 spans 15 residues. Here the CDR3 DNA reads TGTGCCTGGAGTATAGGACAGGGGCCGAATTCACCCCTCCACTTT. Amino acids: CAWSIGQGPNSPLHF.

The chain is built from TRBV28 and TRBJ2-1, with TRBD1 matching over 7 bases. The CDR3 is made up of 15 amino acids. With V trimmed by 1 base and J by 4 bases, 4 bases remained unmatched. From germline, CDR1 is MDHEN and CDR2 SYDVKM. CDR3 sequence (DNA): TGTGCCAGCAGTTTATTTACAGGGGTATACAATGAGCAGTTCTTC. Protein product: CASSLFTGVYNEQFF.

V is TRBV5-1 and J is TRBJ2-1, with 7 positions matching TRBD1. There are 14 residues in the CDR3. V dropped 3 bases and J dropped 1; count of bases not matched to a gene: 1. Germline CDR1 is SGHRS and CDR2 is YFSETQ. The CDR3 reads CASSWDSSYNEQFF. In DNA, the CDR3 is TGCGCCAGCAGCTGGGACAGTTCCTACAATGAGCAGTTCTTC.

The J gene is TRBJ2-7, the V gene TRBV2; weak D call: TRBD2 (6 bases). Germline CDR1 and CDR2: SNHLY and FYNNEI. CDR3 length equals 14 residues. The ends were cut back, 5 bases at V and 3 bases at J, with 14 bases in the middle. The CDR3 nucleotides read TGTGCCAGCAGTTCCGGGCGGGAAGGCTACGAGCAGTACTTC. It codes for CASSSGREGYEQYF.

The chain is built from TRBV5-6 and TRBJ2-3, with TRBD2 matching over 10 bases. Germline CDR1 reads SGHDT; CDR2 reads YYEEEE. This CDR3 region has 17 residues. V was pared by 0 bases and J by 3 bases, with 7 bases of the junction left unmatched. CDR3 in amino acids: CASSLALAGDLTDTQYF. Written as DNA, the CDR3 is TGTGCCAGCAGCTTGGCGCTAGCGGGGGATTTAACAGATACGCAGTATTTT. Using reference TRBV5-6 and TRBJ2-3 for the parts outside the CDR3, the full variable domain is DAGVTQSPTHLIKTRGQQVTLRCSPKSGHDTVSWYQQALGQGPQFIFQYYEEEERQRGNFPDRFSGHQFPNYSSELNVNALLLGDSALYLCASSLALAGDLTDTQYFGPGTRLTVL.

This clone appeared once. V and J are TRBV27 and TRBJ1-2; TRBD1 is a possible D gene (6 bases). The V gene lost 8 bases and the J gene lost 4 bases, with 17 bases spanning the gap. Per germline, CDR1 MNHEY and CDR2 SMNVEV (reference sequence). CDR3 length equals 14 residues. The CDR3 DNA sequence: TGTGCCAGCGGAAACCGAGGACAGAGCTATGGCTACACCTTC. Protein: CASGNRGQSYGYTF.

The V call is TRBV7-9, the J call TRBJ1-4; D unclear. CDR1 and CDR2 from the germline V gene are SEHNR and FQNEAQ (reference sequence). V lost 1 base to trimming and J lost 7 bases, with 4 bases between them. The CDR3 is 12 residues long. The CDR3 region has the DNA TGTGCCAGCAGCTTAGGAGTTGAAAAACTGTTTTTT. Protein: CASSLGVEKLFF.

The genes are TRBV15 and TRBJ1-5, with D hard to call. Germline V gene data show CDR1 as LNHNV and CDR2 as YYDKDF (reference sequence). With 1 base removed from V and 10 bases from J, the gap between germline ends came to 14 bases. The CDR3 runs 14 residues. CDR3 nucleotides: TGTGCCACCAGCAGAGGGGATCATGGGAGACCCCAGCATTTT. Its protein product is CATSRGDHGRPQHF.

The V gene is TRBV29-1, the J gene TRBJ1-2; D is ambiguous. Between the trimmed V and J ends, which lost 4 bases and 4 bases, there was a span of 16 bases. Germline V gene sequence: CDR1 SQVTM, CDR2 ANQGSEA. The CDR3 has 14 amino acids. CDR3 loop: CSVAEGRYLYGYTF. Here the CDR3 DNA reads TGCAGCGTTGCTGAGGGTCGGTACCTCTATGGCTACACCTTC.

The rearrangement uses TRBV28 and TRBJ2-5; D perhaps matches TRBD1 (6 bases). The germline CDR1 and CDR2 sequences are MDHEN and SYDVKM. This CDR3 spans 14 amino acids. Trimming took 4 bases from V and 5 from J, leaving 14 bases between them. Here the CDR3 DNA reads TGTGCCAGCAGTTCGTGGACAGAGCTGGAGACCCAGTACTTC. Translated: CASSSWTELETQYF.